These 19 T cell receptor beta chains share one sample of origin, sequenced in a study of T-cell memory formation after mild COVID-19. A single record per CDR3 protein comes from TCRdb applying MiXCR to the 5' RACE reads. Of nearly 250,000 distinct CDR3 sequences in the sample, 15% were seen once. The source material was PBMCs or a T cell subset sorted from them (not recorded which). These receptors all stem from an adult woman who had mild COVID-19 (a few samples of this study predate the infection). Cell type and time point are not known.

This clonotype has just a few counts. This sequence joins TRBV6-2 or TRBV6-3 and TRBJ2-3; maybe TRBD2 (5 bases). Germline-derived CDR1 and CDR2 are MNHEY and SVGEGT. V lost 2 bases to trimming and J lost 0 bases, with 6 bases between them. CDR3 length equals 14 residues. The CDR3 DNA is TGTGCCAGCAGTTACGGCGGGAGCACAGATACGCAGTATTTT. Its translation: CASSYGGSTDTQYF.

In its sample, this clonotype was seen a few times. The CDR3 region has the DNA TGCGCCAGCAGCTTAACTGGGAGGAATCAGCCCCAGCATTTT. It specifies CASSLTGRNQPQHF. V gene TRBV5-1 combines with J gene TRBJ1-5; D is unresolved. Trimming stripped 2 bases from V and 4 bases from J, with 10 bases between. Looked up from germline, CDR1 is SGHRS and CDR2 is YFSETQ. The length of the CDR3 is 14 residues. Using reference TRBV5-1 and TRBJ1-5 for the parts outside the CDR3, the full variable domain is KAGVTQTPRYLIKTRGQQVTLSCSPISGHRSVSWYQQTPGQGLQFLFEYFSETQRNKGNFPGRFSGRQFSNSRSEMNVSTLELGDSALYLCASSLTGRNQPQHFGDGTRLSIL.

This clonotype was counted at least ten times. This chain links TRBV7-2 with TRBJ1-2, with a tentative D call TRBD1 (6 bases). With 0 bases removed from V and 5 bases from J, the gap between germline ends came to 13 bases. Germline lookup yields CDR1 SGHTA and CDR2 FQGNSA. This CDR3 has 15 residues. The CDR3 region is CASSLAGAGQYGYTF. The CDR3, as DNA: TGTGCCAGCAGCTTAGCGGGGGCGGGGCAGTATGGCTACACCTTC.

This clonotype came up many times. This sequence joins TRBV5-4 and TRBJ1-1, with 9 bases aligning to TRBD1. CDR3 length: 13 amino acids. The V segment lost 4 bases and the J segment 6 bases; nucleotides outside the gene matches: 4. The germline CDR1 and CDR2 sequences are SGHNT and YYREEE (reference sequence). DNA of the CDR3: TGTGCCAGCAGCAGGACAGGGGTGGCTGAAGCTTTCTTT. The encoded protein is CASSRTGVAEAFF.

This sequence joins TRBV2 and TRBJ1-4; 7 bases are a match to TRBD1. In germline, CDR1 is SNHLY, CDR2 FYNNEI. After removal of 10 bases from V and 4 bases from J, the junction contained 15 bases not matched to a gene. This CDR3 comprises 16 residues. The CDR3 sequence is CAIKGAVGTLNEKLFF. The CDR3 DNA is TGTGCCATCAAGGGGGCAGTAGGAACTCTTAATGAAAAACTGTTTTTT.

Ten or more counts support this clonotype. The chain carries TRBV9 and TRBJ1-4; TRBD1 is a possible D gene (6 bases). The germline gives CDR1 SGDLS, CDR2 YYNGEE. V dropped 2 bases and J dropped 3 bases, with 11 bases sitting between them. The CDR3 covers 15 residues. The CDR3, as DNA: TGTGCCAGCAGCGTTTCGGGACACCCTAATGAAAAACTGTTTTTT. This sequence encodes CASSVSGHPNEKLFF. The full variable domain, completed using reference TRBV9 and TRBJ1-4, is DSGVTQTPKHLITATGQRVTLRCSPRSGDLSVYWYQQSLDQGLQFLIQYYNGEERAKGNILERFSAQQFPDLHSELNLSSLELGDSALYFCASSVSGHPNEKLFFGSGTQLSVL.

This clonotype was observed a handful of times. The chain is built from TRBV7-9 and TRBJ2-5; D is tentatively TRBD1 or TRBD2 (5 bases each). The germline CDR1 and CDR2 sequences are SEHNR and FQNEAQ (reference sequence). This CDR3 comprises 16 residues. Trimming left V 2 bases short and J 5 bases short, with 18 bases between. CDR3: CASSLPRFGGAETQYF. CDR3 in DNA: TGTGCCAGCAGCTTACCCCGGTTTGGGGGAGCGGAGACCCAGTACTTC.

This clonotype was seen a handful of times. The chain combines TRBV5-1 with TRBJ2-1; 11 positions agree with TRBD2. Per the germline V gene, CDR1 is SGHRS and CDR2 is YFSETQ. CDR3 length equals 18 residues. The ends lost 0 bases at V and 6 bases at J; junction bases unmatched: 11. The CDR3 spells CASSLVPLGSGGANEQFF. The CDR3 bases are TGCGCCAGCAGCTTGGTGCCCCTTGGTAGCGGGGGGGCCAATGAGCAGTTCTTC.

Only a few counts were recorded for this clonotype. The chain is built from TRBV9 and TRBJ1-1; maybe TRBD1 (5 bases). Trimming removed 8 bases from V and 4 bases from J, with 21 bases in between. The CDR3 runs to 15 residues. Germline CDR1 SGDLS, CDR2 YYNGEE. The CDR3: CASRKTPQGGTEAFF. CDR3 bases: TGTGCCAGTAGAAAAACCCCCCAGGGCGGCACTGAAGCTTTCTTT.

The table lists this clonotype with a few counts. The V call is TRBV15, the J call TRBJ2-7; 7 bases line up with TRBD1. With V trimmed by 1 base and J by 0 bases, 3 bases remained unmatched. CDR1 and CDR2 (germline): LNHNV, YYDKDF (reference sequence). The CDR3 consists of 15 residues. Written as DNA, the CDR3 is TGTGCCACCAGCAGAGGGGACAGCTACTCCTACGAGCAGTACTTC. This codes for CATSRGDSYSYEQYF.

The table lists this clonotype with many counts. The CDR3 region is CASSSYKGADEQFF. CDR3 nucleotides: TGTGCCAGCAGCTCCTACAAGGGAGCCGATGAGCAGTTCTTC. The chain joins TRBV7-9 to TRBJ2-1, with D possibly TRBD2 on 5 matching bases. V lost 4 bases to trimming and J lost 8 bases, with 15 bases between them. Germline CDR1 SEHNR, CDR2 FQNEAQ (reference sequence). The length of the CDR3 is 14 residues.

The chain recombines TRBV4-1 with TRBJ1-4; D remains unclear. The V end was cut by 0 bases, the J end by 5 bases, with 16 bases between. This CDR3 comprises 17 residues. Germline loops: CDR1 MGHRA, CDR2 YSYEKL. CDR3 amino acids: CASSQDPPRRANEKLFF. CDR3 DNA: TGCGCCAGCAGCCAAGATCCACCGCGGAGGGCCAATGAAAAACTGTTTTTT.

This clonotype has only a few counts. The CDR3 spells CASKTSGDYNEQFF. The CDR3 nucleotides are TGTGCCAGTAAGACTAGCGGGGACTACAATGAGCAGTTCTTC. The rearrangement uses TRBV19 and TRBJ2-1; 11 bases align to TRBD2. The CDR3 length is 14 residues. From germline, CDR1 is LNHDA and CDR2 SQIVND (reference sequence). Trimming removed 7 bases from V and 3 bases from J; junction bases left unmatched: 2.

In its sample, this clonotype was seen a few times. V is TRBV7-3 and J is TRBJ2-7; tentatively, D is TRBD1 (6 bases). CDR1 and CDR2 from the germline V gene are SGHTA and FQGTGA. V shed 1 base and J shed 2 bases, with 12 bases lying between them. The CDR3 loop spans 15 amino acids. CDR3 in amino acids: CASSLNRVPAYEQYF. CDR3 nucleotides: TGTGCCAGCAGCTTAAACAGGGTTCCGGCCTACGAGCAGTACTTC.

Only a few counts were recorded for this clonotype. The rearrangement joins TRBV25-1 to TRBJ2-7; 8 bases are a match to TRBD1. Unmatched junction bases numbered 3, after V lost 7 bases and J lost 1 base. CDR3 length: 13 residues. Germline V gene sequence: CDR1 MGHDK, CDR2 SYGVNS. The CDR3 reads CASKRTGSYEQYF. Here the CDR3 DNA reads TGTGCCAGCAAAAGGACAGGGTCCTACGAGCAGTACTTC.

This chain connects TRBV19 to TRBJ2-4; either TRBD1 or TRBD2 may fit D (5 bases each). Germline V gives CDR1 LNHDA, CDR2 SQIVND (reference sequence). This CDR3 region has 11 residues. The V and J ends lost 1 base and 16 bases respectively, with 11 bases between them. This CDR3 reads CASSIAGTSYF. In DNA form, the CDR3 reads TGTGCCAGTAGTATAGCAGGGACCTCCTACTTC.

Many counts were recorded for this clonotype. V gene TRBV5-1 combines with J gene TRBJ1-4; D gene uncertain. The CDR3 has 18 residues. V gave up 0 bases and J gave up 0 bases, with 15 bases separating them. Per germline, CDR1 SGHRS and CDR2 YFSETQ. Here the CDR3 DNA reads TGCGCCAGCAGCTTGGTATATGGGAAGAGTGCAACTAATGAAAAACTGTTTTTT. It specifies CASSLVYGKSATNEKLFF.

The rearrangement uses TRBV20-1 and TRBJ2-3; no clear D. The ends were cut back, 0 bases at V and 1 base at J, with 17 bases in the middle. This CDR3 has 17 amino acids. Germline loops: CDR1 DFQATT, CDR2 SNEGSKA (reference sequence). As DNA, the CDR3 is TGCAGTGCTAGAGAAGCCCCGACTGCTCCGCGCACAGATACGCAGTATTTT. Translated, it gives CSAREAPTAPRTDTQYF.

V usage is TRBV28 and J usage is TRBJ2-1; tentative D call: TRBD2 (6 bases). Germline V gene data show CDR1 as MDHEN and CDR2 as SYDVKM. CDR3 length: 15 amino acids. The V end was cut by 2 bases, the J end by 6 bases, with 14 bases between. The CDR3 region is CASSLGGIVGNEQFF. The CDR3 nucleotides are TGTGCCAGCAGTTTAGGGGGGATCGTCGGCAATGAGCAGTTCTTC.